This T cell receptor beta chain appears in the sequencing data of a study of T-cell reconstitution after alpha-beta-depleted transplantation in children. CDR3 length equals 13 residues. The J segment lost 14 bases and the V segment lost 1 base, leaving 11 bases of the junction unmatched. Germline assignment: CDR1 GTSNPN and CDR2 SVGIG (reference sequence). Using unique molecular identifiers, the investigators prepared the TCRbeta library. MiXCR, applied by TCRdb to the PCR reads, yields one record per CDR3 protein. Of about 610,000 distinct CDR3 sequences in the sample, roughly a tenth were seen once. This clonotype was picked up many times.

This receptor was obtained from a human donor who donated a stem cell graft to a child with acute myeloid leukemia. The sequences come from PBMCs from the stem cell graft donor, collected from the stem cell graft. This chain connects TRBV30 to TRBJ1-2; TRBD1 agrees at 9 bases. The CDR3 DNA reads as TGTGCCTGGAGTGGGCCGGGACAGGGAGAATGGACCTTC. Protein sequence: CAWSGPGQGEWTF.